These 14 T cell receptor beta chains originate from one sample sequenced in a study of blood T cell repertoires in COVID-19. Measured with immunoSEQ multiplex PCR; TCRdb has only the in-frame clones, and not every one. Among roughly 500,000 clones listed, 88% were seen once. The specimen was PBMCs or T cells enriched from blood (not recorded which). The receptors were sampled from a woman aged 40 to 50 who had recovered from COVID-19.

V is TRBV18 and J is TRBJ2-7; maybe TRBD1 (6 bases). Per germline, CDR1 KGHSH and CDR2 LQKENI. Trimming stripped 3 bases from V and 5 bases from J, with 26 bases between. There are 18 residues in the CDR3. The chain's CDR3 is CASSPVVASGTSPNEQYF. The CDR3 DNA reads as TGTGCCAGCTCACCGGTTGTGGCTTCCGGGACATCACCTAACGAGCAGTACTTC.

Only a few counts were recorded for this clone. The chain joins TRBV27 to TRBJ2-1; tentatively, D is TRBD2 (5 bases). The CDR3 spans 14 residues. Germline V gene lookup returns CDR1 MNHEY and CDR2 SMNVEV (reference sequence). V was shortened by 2 bases and J by 10 bases, with 15 bases between the two germline ends. The CDR3 bases are TGTGCCAGCAGTTTAGGGTCTAGCTTCAGCGAGCAGTTCTTC. This sequence encodes CASSLGSSFSEQFF.

This clone was seen a single time. V and J are TRBV4-3 and TRBJ2-1; D may be TRBD2 (6 bases). Germline lookup yields CDR1 LGHNA and CDR2 YSLEER. This CDR3 is 16 amino acids long. V lost 4 bases, J lost 8 bases, and 21 bases lay in between. CDR3 loop: CASSLRARGGSHEQFF. The CDR3 DNA follows: TGCGCCAGCAGCCTTCGAGCGCGTGGGGGGTCCCATGAGCAGTTCTTC.

Concerning this clone itself: Sequence at one end of the junction differs from germline and may be a read error. The chain joins TRBV7-2 to TRBJ2-3; the match to TRBD2 covers 12 bases. This CDR3 has 14 residues. The germline CDR1 and CDR2 sequences are SGHTA and FQGNSA. The CDR3 is CASSLAGGMDTQYF. The CDR3 nucleotides are TGTGCCAGCAGCCTAGCGGGGGGGATGGATACGCAGTATTTT.

This chain joins TRBV7-9 and TRBJ2-3; D is perhaps TRBD2 (5 bases). Germline V CDR1 and CDR2: SEHNR, FQNEAQ (reference sequence). The CDR3 has 16 residues. V lost 5 bases and J lost 2, with 17 bases in between. The CDR3 loop is CASSRRSADFTDTQYF. As DNA, the CDR3 is TGTGCCAGCAGCCGGAGGTCGGCAGACTTCACAGATACGCAGTATTTT.

The V gene is TRBV19, the J gene TRBJ1-1; D might be TRBD1 (6 bases). The CDR3 has 15 amino acids. Germline V gives CDR1 LNHDA, CDR2 SQIVND (reference sequence). V lost 8 bases and J lost 6, with 22 bases in between. The CDR3, as DNA: TGTGCCAGTGGGCCGCAGGGGCCAACCCTTTCTGAAGCTTTCTTT. Translated: CASGPQGPTLSEAFF.

The chain joins TRBV5-4 to TRBJ1-1, with TRBD1 matching over 7 bases. Germline V CDR1 and CDR2: SGHNT, YYREEE (reference sequence). V was clipped by 3 bases and J by 1 base; unmatched bases: 3. This CDR3 spans 14 amino acids. CDR3 amino acids: CASSWDSQNTEAFF. CDR3 bases: TGTGCCAGCAGCTGGGACAGCCAGAACACTGAAGCTTTCTTT. The whole variable domain, remainder taken from reference TRBV5-4 and TRBJ1-1, is ETGVTQSPTHLIKTRGQQVTLRCSSQSGHNTVSWYQQALGQGPQFIFQYYREEENGRGNFPPRFSGLQFPNYSSELNVNALELDDSALYLCASSWDSQNTEAFFGQGTRLTVV.

The V and J genes are TRBV5-5 and TRBJ2-2; D may be TRBD1 (5 bases). From germline, CDR1 is SGHKS and CDR2 YYEKEE (reference sequence). The length of the CDR3 is 20 residues. Trimming took 1 base from V and 3 from J, leaving 25 bases between them. This CDR3 reads CASSLSFTGVGRADTGELFF. For the CDR3, the DNA is TGTGCCAGCAGCTTGTCTTTCACGGGCGTGGGCAGGGCGGACACCGGGGAGCTGTTTTTT.

The J gene is TRBJ1-1, the V gene TRBV6-2 or TRBV6-3; 10 nucleotides align to TRBD1. Germline CDR1 MNHEY, CDR2 SVGEGT. CDR3 length equals 16 residues. Trimming took 0 bases from V and 3 from J; bases not matched to a gene: 4. The CDR3 region has the DNA TGTGCCAGCAGTTACTCCTTGGGGACAGGGGACACTGAAGCTTTCTTT. Amino acid sequence: CASSYSLGTGDTEAFF.

The rearrangement links TRBV5-1 to TRBJ2-1, with 10 bases identical to TRBD2. Unmatched junction bases numbered 7, after V lost 3 bases and J lost 7 bases. CDR1 and CDR2 from the germline V gene are SGHRS and YFSETQ. This CDR3 spans 15 amino acids. CDR3 coding DNA: TGCGCCAGCAGCTCAACGGGACTAGCGCCGAATGAGCAGTTCTTC. Its protein is CASSSTGLAPNEQFF.

V is TRBV9 and J is TRBJ2-3; 9 nucleotides agree with TRBD1. J gave up 3 bases and V 4 bases, and 6 bases lay outside the gene matches. Germline V lookup: CDR1 SGDLS, CDR2 YYNGEE. The CDR3 contains 15 residues. CDR3 loop: CASSKRQGGTDTQYF. Written as DNA, the CDR3 is TGTGCCAGCAGCAAGAGACAGGGGGGGACAGATACGCAGTATTTT.

The chain combines TRBV4-2 with TRBJ1-1, with 8 bases that match TRBD1. Germline-derived CDR1 and CDR2 are LGHNA and YNFKEQ. This CDR3 has 16 residues. V lost 3 bases to trimming and J lost 0 bases; unmatched junction nucleotides: 6. The CDR3 region is CASSQTGARVNTEAFF. The DNA of the CDR3 is TGTGCCAGCAGCCAGACAGGGGCTAGGGTGAACACTGAAGCTTTCTTT.

The chain links TRBV5-5 to TRBJ1-2, with 8 bases that match TRBD1. Germline loops: CDR1 SGHKS, CDR2 YYEKEE (reference sequence). The CDR3 consists of 14 residues. Trimming took 4 bases from V and 3 from J; bases not matched to a gene: 5. The CDR3 DNA reads TGTGCCAGCAGCGCCGGACAGGGTTACTATGGCTACACCTTC. Residues: CASSAGQGYYGYTF.

The V call is TRBV4-2, the J call TRBJ1-1; maybe TRBD1 (6 bases). V lost 1 base to trimming and J lost 6 bases, with 15 bases between them. This CDR3 is 15 amino acids long. The germline V gene has CDR1 LGHNA and CDR2 YNFKEQ. The CDR3, as DNA: TGTGCCAGCAGCCAAGTTTCAGGGGACCTTCCTGAAGCTTTCTTT. Translation: CASSQVSGDLPEAFF.